There are many counts of the clone carrying this T cell receptor (beta chain). Its target is not known. Isolated per sample were at least 7 million PBMCs. This CDR3 is 16 amino acids long. V gave up 2 bases and J gave up 4 bases, with 12 bases separating them. This specimen belongs to a study of blood T cells in healthy people across ages. With a J-beta primer mix and a sample-barcoded 5' primer, a second PCR ran 7 to 11 cycles. Via MiXCR, TCRdb re-called the 5' RACE reads, giving one row per CDR3 protein. The sample lists approximately 810,000 distinct CDR3 sequences, less than 35% occurring once. The study, taken as a whole, reports: Expanded clonotype shifts may have been confounded, as the donors had an unknown CMV status. There were more naive CD4+ cells and higher diversity in long-lived donors than in aged donors.

The material sequenced was blood. The chain has TRBV12-3 or TRBV12-4 and TRBJ1-6; maybe TRBD1 (5 bases). This TCR derives from a woman of 80 years or more in good health. CDR3 loop: CASSLRGGGYNSPLHF. CDR3 in DNA: TGTGCCAGCAGTTTAAGGGGCGGGGGATATAATTCACCCCTCCACTTT.